A single sample is the source of the 14 T cell receptor beta chains below, sequenced in a study of early T cells in non-severe SARS-CoV-2 infection. TCRdb called the 5' RACE reads again in MiXCR, with one record for every CDR3 protein. In the table there are some 67,000 distinct CDR3 sequences, roughly 13% of which are singletons. The sequencing sample was made of whole blood. These receptors originate from an adult who was a healthcare worker with PCR-confirmed SARS-CoV-2 infection or an uninfected control (not recorded which).

V and J are TRBV29-1 and TRBJ1-2; D may be TRBD1 (5 bases). The CDR3 has 12 amino acids. V was shortened by 1 base and J by 5 bases, with 8 bases between the two germline ends. Germline V gene data show CDR1 as SQVTM and CDR2 as ANQGSEA. The CDR3, as DNA: TGCAGCGTTGAAGTGGGGGGATATGGCTACACCTTC. Amino acids: CSVEVGGYGYTF.

The chain employs TRBV11-2 and TRBJ1-1; D unresolved. V was cut by 1 base and J by 5 bases, with 11 bases left in between. The CDR3 is made up of 14 amino acids. In germline, CDR1 is SGHAT, CDR2 FQNNGV. The CDR3 protein is CASSLGGLGTEAFF. Here the CDR3 DNA reads TGTGCCAGCAGCTTAGGAGGGCTGGGGACTGAAGCTTTCTTT.

The sample holds a few counts of this clonotype. The chain couples TRBV6-4 to TRBJ2-2, with TRBD2 identical over 8 bases. J gave up 4 bases and V 3 bases, and 7 bases lay outside the gene matches. The CDR3 runs to 16 residues. Germline lookup yields CDR1 MRHNA and CDR2 SNTAGT. CDR3 DNA: TGTGCCAGCAGTGAAGGTGGACTAGCTTCCACCGGGGAGCTGTTTTTT. Translated, it gives CASSEGGLASTGELFF.

The sample holds many counts of this clonotype. The chain couples TRBV5-1 to TRBJ2-5; D might be TRBD1 (5 bases). V was trimmed by 1 base and J by 6 bases, leaving 16 bases between them. The CDR3 runs to 15 residues. CDR1 SGHRS and CDR2 YFSETQ come from the germline V gene. The CDR3 DNA reads as TGCGCCAGCAGCTTGCAAACACCCCAGGGAAAGACCCAGTACTTC. It specifies CASSLQTPQGKTQYF.

This chain links TRBV2 with TRBJ1-6, with a weak D call TRBD1 (6 bases). CDR3 length equals 13 residues. The germline V and J ends were trimmed by 5 bases and 5 bases, with 7 bases remaining between them. Germline values: CDR1 SNHLY, CDR2 FYNNEI. The CDR3 region is CASSQGNNSPLHF. The CDR3 bases are TGTGCCAGCAGTCAGGGGAATAATTCACCCCTCCACTTT.

There are many counts of this clonotype. This chain joins TRBV20-1 and TRBJ2-3; 11 bases match TRBD2. Germline V gene lookup returns CDR1 DFQATT and CDR2 SNEGSKA (reference sequence). This CDR3 region has 13 residues. With V trimmed by 5 bases and J by 3 bases, 1 base remained unmatched. Here the CDR3 DNA reads TGCAGTGCTCGACTAGCGGGGACAGATACGCAGTATTTT. It specifies CSARLAGTDTQYF.

The V call is TRBV27, the J call TRBJ2-5; 8 bases match TRBD1. The CDR3 is 13 residues long. The ends lost 9 bases at V and 4 bases at J; junction bases unmatched: 7. Germline values: CDR1 MNHEY, CDR2 SMNVEV (reference sequence). CDR3 residues: CASWTGWRETQYF. CDR3 coding DNA: TGTGCCAGTTGGACAGGGTGGAGAGAGACCCAGTACTTC.

This clonotype was picked up a small number of times. The chain joins TRBV5-1 to TRBJ2-1; perhaps TRBD1 as D (5 bases). The CDR3 totals 12 residues. With 7 bases removed from V and 9 bases from J, the gap between germline ends came to 14 bases. Per the germline V gene, CDR1 is SGHRS and CDR2 is YFSETQ. The CDR3 nucleotides read TGCGCCAGCCGCCGTAATAGGGGTGAGCAGTTCTTC. Its protein is CASRRNRGEQFF.

A few counts support this clonotype. This rearrangement joins TRBV20-1 to TRBJ2-1; no reliable D call. V lost 2 bases and J 0 bases, leaving 11 bases between the germline ends. The CDR3 loop spans 15 amino acids. CDR1 DFQATT and CDR2 SNEGSKA come from the germline V gene (reference sequence). The CDR3 DNA reads as TGCAGTGCTAGACCTGTGACAATCTCCTACAATGAGCAGTTCTTC. This translates into CSARPVTISYNEQFF.

This clonotype was detected a few times. This chain links TRBV29-1 with TRBJ2-6, with a tentative D call TRBD1 (6 bases). Trimming took off 6 bases at V and 0 bases at J, with 15 bases between the two ends. CDR1 is SQVTM and CDR2 is ANQGSEA in the germline V gene. This CDR3 spans 16 amino acids. CDR3 loop: CSVTGLLSSGANVLTF. The DNA of the CDR3 is TGCAGCGTCACAGGGCTGTTAAGCTCTGGGGCCAACGTCCTGACTTTC.

The chain has TRBV28 and TRBJ2-2; TRBD1 matches 8 bases. The CDR3 length is 15 residues. The germline CDR1 and CDR2 sequences are MDHEN and SYDVKM. The V segment lost 5 bases and the J segment 5 bases; nucleotides outside the gene matches: 7. The CDR3 protein is CASSRTGRLTGELFF. The CDR3, as DNA: TGTGCCAGCAGTCGGACAGGGAGACTAACCGGGGAGCTGTTTTTT.

This clonotype appeared a few times. The gene calls are TRBV5-4 and TRBJ1-1, with a possible D match to TRBD1 (5 bases). Germline CDR1 reads SGHNT; CDR2 reads YYREEE (reference sequence). V was shortened by 7 bases and J by 1 base, with 14 bases between the two germline ends. This CDR3 contains 14 residues. The CDR3 reads CASYVQGGNTEAFF. The CDR3 DNA reads as TGTGCCAGCTACGTTCAGGGAGGGAACACTGAAGCTTTCTTT.

V gene TRBV12-3 or TRBV12-4 combines with J gene TRBJ2-3, with TRBD1 as a possible D gene (5 bases). V lost 6 bases, J lost 2 bases, and 18 bases lay in between. The CDR3 loop spans 16 amino acids. The CDR3 protein is CASSPGPSLATDTQYF. CDR3 coding DNA: TGTGCCAGCAGCCCAGGGCCTAGTCTGGCCACAGATACGCAGTATTTT.

In this sample, this clonotype turned up many times. The rearrangement uses TRBV7-6 and TRBJ1-1; D is undetermined. CDR1 is SGHVS and CDR2 is FNYEAQ in the germline V gene. Between the trimmed V and J ends, which lost 5 bases and 5 bases, there was a span of 12 bases. The CDR3 sequence is 13 residues long. CDR3 protein: CASSLSQRTEAFF. The CDR3 DNA sequence: TGTGCCAGCAGCCTCTCCCAGCGGACTGAAGCTTTCTTT.